Each of the 28 T cell receptor beta chains below was sequenced from the same sample in a study of T cells in Graves' hyperthyroidism and ophthalmopathy. The CDR3 regions of TCR beta were amplified from RNA transcripts. RT-PCR in the first round (using the HTBI primer set) targeted the TCR CDR3. TCRdb independently ran MiXCR on the multiplex PCR reads; one entry per CDR3 protein. Of about 590,000 distinct CDR3 sequences in the sample, 15% to 18% were seen once. Sequenced sample: blood. The receptors come from a woman in her thirties with Graves' hyperthyroidism.

This clonotype was seen only a few times. This chain joins TRBV10-3 and TRBJ2-2; 7 bases match TRBD2. Germline V lookup: CDR1 ENHRY, CDR2 SYGVKD. The CDR3 consists of 12 residues. J gave up 6 bases and V 7 bases, and 2 bases lay outside the gene matches. The CDR3 protein is CAIKRDAGELFF. CDR3 DNA: TGTGCCATCAAGCGGGACGCCGGGGAGCTGTTTTTT.

This clonotype was observed many times. The chain couples TRBV30 to TRBJ2-2; the D gene is possibly TRBD2 (7 bases). CDR1 GTSNPN and CDR2 SVGIG come from the germline V gene (reference sequence). The CDR3 has 14 amino acids. Trimming took off 7 bases at V and 1 base at J, with 13 bases between the two ends. Here the CDR3 reads CASDGGQNTGELFF. The CDR3, as DNA: TGTGCCTCCGACGGGGGGCAGAACACCGGGGAGCTGTTTTTT. Full variable domain (missing parts from reference TRBV30 and TRBJ2-2): SQTIHQWPATLVQPVGSPLSLECTVEGTSNPNLYWYRQAAGRGLQLLFYSVGIGQISSEVPQNLSASRPQDRQFILSSKKLLLSDSGFYLCASDGGQNTGELFFGEGSRLTVL.

Ten or more counts support this clonotype. The chain has TRBV12-3 or TRBV12-4 and TRBJ2-3; possible D gene TRBD2, 6 bases. This CDR3 has 17 amino acids. The V gene lost 6 bases and the J gene lost 1 base, with 20 bases spanning the gap. As DNA, the CDR3 is TGTGCCAGCAGGAGCGGTATTGTGGCTAGCGGCACAGATACGCAGTATTTT. Amino acid sequence: CASRSGIVASGTDTQYF.

About this clonotype itself: This may be a read error, as it is one base from a much larger clone. The chain has TRBV5-6 and TRBJ1-1, with D perhaps TRBD1 (5 bases). V lost 2 bases, J lost 3 bases, and 11 bases lay in between. Per the germline V gene, CDR1 is SGHDT and CDR2 is YYEEEE. This CDR3 region has 14 residues. The CDR3, as DNA: TGTGCCAGCAGCTTCCTGGACACCGACACTGAAGCTTTCTTT. This gives the protein CASSFLDTDTEAFF.

There are a few counts of this clonotype. V and J are TRBV4-3 and TRBJ2-7; no clear D. Trimming pared 1 base from V and 5 bases from J, leaving 6 bases between. The CDR3 sequence is 12 residues long. Germline assignment: CDR1 LGHNA and CDR2 YSLEER. As DNA, the CDR3 is TGCGCCAGCAGCCAAGGCGACGACGAGCAGTACTTC. Encoded protein: CASSQGDDEQYF.

This clonotype was observed a handful of times. The genes are TRBV15 and TRBJ2-1, with a tentative D call TRBD2 (5 bases). The germline CDR1 and CDR2 sequences are LNHNV and YYDKDF (reference sequence). V shed 5 bases and J shed 0 bases, with 14 bases lying between them. The CDR3 sequence is 16 residues long. The DNA of the CDR3 is TGTGCCACCAGCCCAGAACGGGGAAGCTCCTACAATGAGCAGTTCTTC. Translating gives CATSPERGSSYNEQFF.

The chain is built from TRBV7-9 and TRBJ1-6, with D perhaps matching TRBD1 (6 bases). V gave up 5 bases and J gave up 7 bases, with 15 bases separating them. This CDR3 region has 15 residues. Germline V gives CDR1 SEHNR, CDR2 FQNEAQ (reference sequence). The CDR3 DNA reads as TGTGCCAGCAGCCTAGGACAGCTTGTCAATTCACCCCTCCACTTT. Protein: CASSLGQLVNSPLHF.

The V and J genes are TRBV7-2 and TRBJ1-1, with D hard to call. The V gene lost 5 bases and the J gene lost 5 bases, with 15 bases spanning the gap. The CDR3 is 14 amino acids. Germline CDR1 reads SGHTA; CDR2 reads FQGNSA. CDR3 residues: CASSQTWEGTEAFF. The CDR3 DNA reads TGTGCCAGCAGCCAGACATGGGAGGGAACTGAAGCTTTCTTT.

This clonotype was counted at least ten times. This chain connects TRBV18 to TRBJ2-5, with TRBD1 matching 8 bases. V shed 4 bases, J shed 3 bases, and the junction held 4 bases outside the gene matches. From germline, CDR1 is KGHSH and CDR2 LQKENI. This CDR3 region has 14 residues. As DNA, the CDR3 is TGTGCCAGCTCACACGGGACAGGAGAAGAGACCCAGTACTTC. Translation: CASSHGTGEETQYF.

This clonotype was seen many times. The gene calls are TRBV28 and TRBJ2-7; a possible D gene is TRBD2 (7 bases). The CDR3 spans 15 residues. In germline, CDR1 is MDHEN, CDR2 SYDVKM. V was shortened by 8 bases and J by 0 bases, with 17 bases between the two germline ends. CDR3 DNA sequence: TGTGCCAGCTACCCCCGCGGGGGCGGCTCCTACGAGCAGTACTTC. Translating gives CASYPRGGGSYEQYF.

The chain couples TRBV30 to TRBJ2-2; 11 positions match TRBD2. Trimming removed 2 bases from V and 6 bases from J; junction bases left unmatched: 8. CDR3 length: 16 residues. Germline V gene data show CDR1 as GTSNPN and CDR2 as SVGIG (reference sequence). The chain's CDR3 is CAWSTTSGSSAGELFF. The CDR3 DNA is TGTGCCTGGAGTACCACTAGCGGGAGTTCGGCCGGGGAGCTGTTTTTT. The complete variable domain, with remaining parts taken from reference TRBV30 and TRBJ2-2, reads SQTIHQWPATLVQPVGSPLSLECTVEGTSNPNLYWYRQAAGRGLQLLFYSVGIGQISSEVPQNLSASRPQDRQFILSSKKLLLSDSGFYLCAWSTTSGSSAGELFFGEGSRLTVL.

This clonotype was counted many times. The chain carries TRBV6-6 and TRBJ2-3, with TRBD1 identical over 9 bases. The CDR3 covers 19 residues. Germline V CDR1 and CDR2: MNHNY, SVGAGI (reference sequence). V lost 1 base and J lost 0; bases outside the gene matches: 11. CDR3 DNA sequence: TGTGCCAGCAGTTACTTAGTCGGGACAGGGCGGTATAGCACAGATACGCAGTATTTT. Its protein product is CASSYLVGTGRYSTDTQYF.

This clonotype was recorded at least ten times. The gene calls are TRBV20-1 and TRBJ2-7; 7 nucleotides line up with TRBD1. Germline lookup yields CDR1 DFQATT and CDR2 SNEGSKA (reference sequence). The CDR3 consists of 12 residues. With V trimmed by 4 bases and J by 2 bases, 2 bases remained unmatched. The CDR3 region has the DNA TGCAGTGCTATACAGGGGCCCTACGAGCAGTACTTC. This sequence encodes CSAIQGPYEQYF.

This clonotype has ten or more counts. This chain links TRBV6-1 with TRBJ1-1; D might be TRBD1 (5 bases). CDR3 length equals 13 residues. V shed 4 bases and J shed 4 bases, with 10 bases lying between them. The germline V gene has CDR1 MNHNS and CDR2 SASEGT. The CDR3 region has the DNA TGTGCCAGCAGTGGACAGCCGGGCACTGAAGCTTTCTTT. Residues: CASSGQPGTEAFF.

In its sample, this clonotype was seen many times. This chain connects TRBV28 to TRBJ2-7; the D gene could be TRBD1 or TRBD2 (6 bases each). V gave up 5 bases and J gave up 0 bases, with 14 bases separating them. The CDR3 loop spans 15 amino acids. Germline values: CDR1 MDHEN, CDR2 SYDVKM. CDR3 loop: CASSTPGAASYEQYF. The CDR3 region has the DNA TGTGCCAGCAGTACCCCGGGGGCAGCCTCCTACGAGCAGTACTTC.

The table lists this clonotype with many counts. The rearrangement links TRBV2 to TRBJ2-1; D is unclear. CDR3 size: 12 residues. Germline CDR1 and CDR2: SNHLY and FYNNEI. V was clipped by 3 bases and J by 5 bases, with 5 bases between them. CDR3 in amino acids: CASSDLNNEQFF. CDR3 in DNA: TGTGCCAGCAGTGATCTGAACAATGAGCAGTTCTTC. Combining the CDR3 with reference TRBV2 and TRBJ2-1 gives the whole variable domain EPEVTQTPSHQVTQMGQEVILRCVPISNHLYFYWYRQILGQKVEFLVSFYNNEISEKSEIFDDQFSVERPDGSNFTLKIRSTKLEDSAMYFCASSDLNNEQFFGPGTRLTVL.

The V gene is TRBV11-2, the J gene TRBJ2-3, with 16 bases aligning to TRBD2. CDR1 is SGHAT and CDR2 is FQNNGV in the germline V gene. CDR3 length: 18 amino acids. J was trimmed by 3 bases and V by 0 bases; bases with no gene match: 3. For the CDR3, the DNA is TGTGCCAGCAGCTTAGACTCGGGACTAGCGGGAGGGACAGATACGCAGTATTTT. This encodes CASSLDSGLAGGTDTQYF. The whole variable domain, filled in from reference TRBV11-2 and TRBJ2-3, reads EAGVAQSPRYKIIEKRQSVAFWCNPISGHATLYWYQQILGQGPKLLIQFQNNGVVDDSQLPKDRFSAERLKGVDSTLKIQPAKLEDSAVYLCASSLDSGLAGGTDTQYFGPGTRLTVL.

This clonotype has at least ten counts. This rearrangement joins TRBV20-1 to TRBJ2-7; weak D call: TRBD2 (5 bases). V was trimmed by 0 bases and J by 2 bases, leaving 8 bases between them. This CDR3 region has 13 residues. Per germline, CDR1 DFQATT and CDR2 SNEGSKA (reference sequence). CDR3 sequence reads: CSAREGAAYEQYF. The CDR3 DNA sequence: TGCAGTGCTAGAGAGGGAGCGGCCTACGAGCAGTACTTC.

This clonotype has at least ten counts. The V and J genes are TRBV20-1 and TRBJ2-6; D is uncertain. The length of the CDR3 is 15 residues. V lost 1 base and J 3 bases, leaving 10 bases between the germline ends. Germline V gene data show CDR1 as DFQATT and CDR2 as SNEGSKA (reference sequence). DNA of the CDR3: TGCAGTGCTAGAGCTTTCGGTCTTGGGGCCAACGTCCTGACTTTC. Translation gives CSARAFGLGANVLTF.

The gene calls are TRBV20-1 and TRBJ2-7; D unresolved. V was shortened by 3 bases and J by 5 bases, with 11 bases between the two germline ends. This CDR3 contains 12 residues. Germline V gene lookup returns CDR1 DFQATT and CDR2 SNEGSKA (reference sequence). CDR3 loop: CSASAQIHEQYF. CDR3 in DNA: TGCAGTGCTAGCGCCCAAATCCACGAGCAGTACTTC.

J is TRBJ2-7 and V is TRBV19; D not resolved. Trimming cost V 5 bases and J 9 bases, with 17 bases left between them. The CDR3 is 13 amino acids. Germline loops: CDR1 LNHDA, CDR2 SQIVND (reference sequence). The CDR3 sequence: CASSPSSHDGQYF. The CDR3 DNA reads as TGTGCCAGTAGTCCAAGCAGCCATGACGGGCAGTACTTC. The complete variable domain, with remaining parts taken from reference TRBV19 and TRBJ2-7, reads DGGITQSPKYLFRKEGQNVTLSCEQNLNHDAMYWYRQDPGQGLRLIYYSQIVNDFQKGDIAEGYSVSREKKESFPLTVTSAQKNPTAFYLCASSPSSHDGQYFGPGTRLTVT.

This clonotype has more than one count but fewer than ten. The chain has TRBV11-2 and TRBJ1-3; D is uncertain. CDR3 size: 17 residues. Germline CDR1 SGHAT, CDR2 FQNNGV. V was cut by 1 base and J by 0 bases, with 13 bases left in between. The CDR3 DNA reads as TGTGCCAGCAGCTTAGTTACGCCACGGAGCTCTGGAAACACCATATATTTT. This translates into CASSLVTPRSSGNTIYF.

This clonotype was observed at least ten times. The chain couples TRBV28 to TRBJ1-5, with no clear D. Per the germline V gene, CDR1 is MDHEN and CDR2 is SYDVKM. V was cut by 7 bases and J by 1 base, with 14 bases left in between. This CDR3 has 15 amino acids. The CDR3 DNA follows: TGTGCCAGCACCACCTGGCTAGGGAGCAATCAGCCCCAGCATTTT. Protein product: CASTTWLGSNQPQHF.

This clonotype was seen only a few times. The CDR3 nucleotides are TGTGCCAGCAGCTTGAGTGGGACTTACACCGGGGAGCTGTTTTTT. It translates to CASSLSGTYTGELFF. The chain employs TRBV5-6 and TRBJ2-2; tentative D call: TRBD2 (6 bases). Trimming left V 1 base short and J 3 bases short, with 10 bases between. The CDR3 length is 15 residues. Per the germline V gene, CDR1 is SGHDT and CDR2 is YYEEEE. Supplemented by reference TRBV5-6 and TRBJ2-2, the full variable domain reads DAGVTQSPTHLIKTRGQQVTLRCSPKSGHDTVSWYQQALGQGPQFIFQYYEEEERQRGNFPDRFSGHQFPNYSSELNVNALLLGDSALYLCASSLSGTYTGELFFGEGSRLTVL.

Here the CDR3 reads CSVVLAGGPAYEQYF. The CDR3 bases are TGCAGTGTGGTCCTAGCGGGAGGGCCCGCCTACGAGCAGTACTTC. This rearrangement joins TRBV20-1 to TRBJ2-7, with 12 bases that match TRBD2. V lost 7 bases, J lost 2 bases, and 9 bases stayed unmatched. The CDR3 covers 15 residues. The germline V gene has CDR1 DFQATT and CDR2 SNEGSKA (reference sequence).

This clonotype was recorded at least ten times. The chain has TRBV2 and TRBJ1-1; D unclear. V gave up 2 bases and J gave up 4 bases, with 14 bases separating them. Germline V gene lookup returns CDR1 SNHLY and CDR2 FYNNEI. This CDR3 is 15 amino acids long. CDR3 sequence: CASSESSIGVTEAFF. The CDR3 DNA reads TGTGCCAGCAGTGAAAGCTCAATTGGGGTCACTGAAGCTTTCTTT.

About this clonotype: A clone one base away is much larger, so this may be a read error. The chain couples TRBV30 to TRBJ2-1; D possibly corresponds to TRBD1 (5 bases). Germline CDR1 and CDR2: GTSNPN and SVGIG (reference sequence). CDR3 length equals 12 residues. The CDR3: CVWSVQAQGEFF. The DNA of the CDR3 is TGTGTCTGGAGTGTACAGGCCCAGGGCGAGTTCTTC.

This clonotype came up a few times. V is TRBV20-1 and J is TRBJ2-1; TRBD2 aligns across 13 bases. CDR3 length: 15 residues. After removal of 4 bases from V and 8 bases from J, the junction contained 8 bases not matched to a gene. CDR1 and CDR2 from the germline V gene are DFQATT and SNEGSKA (reference sequence). The CDR3 DNA is TGCAGTGCTATGGGGACTAGCGGGATTCTGGATGAGCAGTTCTTC. Its translation: CSAMGTSGILDEQFF.